The clone carrying this T cell receptor beta chain was found many times. This specimen belongs to a study of Graves' ophthalmopathy and Graves' hyperthyroidism. For repertoire sequencing, the TCR beta CDR3 regions were amplified from RNA transcripts. An initial RT-PCR round employing HTBI primers preceded a second-round multiplex PCR. TCRdb analysed the multiplex PCR reads with MiXCR anew, one entry per CDR3 protein. In the table there are hundreds of thousands of distinct CDR3 sequences, about a fifth of which are singletons. V shed 3 bases, J shed 6 bases, and the junction held 6 bases outside the gene matches. This CDR3 has 13 residues. Germline CDR1 reads SQVTM; CDR2 reads ANQGSEA.

V and J are TRBV29-1 and TRBJ2-7; 9 bases are shared with TRBD1. The receptor comes from a woman between 18 and 29 years old with stable Graves' hyperthyroidism. Some clones in this sample may be carry-over from other donors' samples. The sequencing sample was made of peripheral blood. The CDR3 DNA sequence: TGCAGCGTTGACCTGACAGGGGGAGGCGAGCAGTACTTC. It codes for CSVDLTGGGEQYF.